This T cell receptor (beta chain) derives from a study of OX40 agonist ivuxolimab in advanced cancers. Overall study context: Dose-escalation subjects each had hepatocellular carcinoma, melanoma, renal cell or head and neck cancer.

Sequencing used immunoSEQ multiplex PCR; TCRdb keeps in-frame clones, though not all of them. The data hold about 73,000 clones, with about 94% observed a single time. With 7 bases clipped from V and 0 bases from J, the junction kept 3 bases outside the gene matches. CDR3 size: 14 residues. Germline CDR1 is SNHLY and CDR2 is FYNNEI. The specimen comprised CD4+ or CD8+ T cells sorted from blood, sampled in a trial of the OX40 agonist ivuxolimab. This TCR was sampled from an adult with an advanced solid tumor such as melanoma, head and neck, liver or kidney cancer. The gene calls are TRBV2 and TRBJ1-1; TRBD1 matches at 9 bases. The chain's CDR3 is CASKGQGLNTEAFF. DNA for the CDR3: TGTGCCAGCAAAGGACAGGGGTTGAACACTGAAGCTTTCTTT.